This TCR beta chain was observed in a study of T-cell memory formation after mild COVID-19. TCRdb used MiXCR to reprocess the 5' RACE reads, holding one entry per CDR3 protein. The table records roughly 260,000 distinct CDR3 sequences, roughly 17% of them present only once. This clonotype was counted a few times. The sample comprised PBMCs or a T cell subset sorted from them (not recorded which). The sequence came from a man aged 18-30 years who had mild COVID-19 (a few samples of this study predate the infection). Cell type and time point are not known.

The CDR3 sequence: CASRLLGTQYF. The DNA for the CDR3 is TGTGCCAGCAGACTCCTCGGTACGCAGTATTTT. J is TRBJ2-3 and V is TRBV12-3 or TRBV12-4; D unresolved. This CDR3 is 11 amino acids long. V dropped 6 bases and J dropped 8 bases, with 9 bases sitting between them.